A selection of T cell receptor beta chains follows, all from one sample in a study of blood T cell repertoires in COVID-19. This table comes from immunoSEQ multiplex PCR, and its TCRdb copy is limited to in-frame clones, with some not included. The table lists about 100,000 clones, 70% to 90% of them singletons. Sequencing used peripheral blood. These receptor sequences come from an elderly woman with acute or convalescent COVID-19. Both conserved end residues are part of each CDR3. Fields, in order: clone size, V gene, J gene, D gene, CDR3 protein, CDR3 DNA. D genes are given only for firm matches. Only part of the rows carry a size: once, few, many, or a class if the clone is expanded.

-	TRBV9	TRBJ1-1	-	CASSVEGVVNTEAFF	TGTGCCAGCAGCGTAGAAGGGGTAGTGAACACTGAAGCTTTCTTT
-	TRBV7-2	TRBJ2-3	-	CASSFYYTDTQYF	TGTGCCAGCAGCTTTTACTACACAGATACGCAGTATTTT
-	TRBV7-8	TRBJ2-3	-	CASSLARGGTDTQYF	TGTGCCAGCAGCTTAGCGCGTGGTGGCACAGATACGCAGTATTTT
-	TRBV7-8	TRBJ2-7	TRBD1	CASSLAGTGYYEQYF	TGTGCCAGCAGCTTGGCCGGGACAGGATACTACGAGCAGTACTTC
-	TRBV29-1	TRBJ2-7	TRBD1	CSALRGREQYF	TGCAGCGCCCTCAGGGGGCGCGAGCAGTACTTC
-	TRBV30	TRBJ2-7	-	CAWSPGVSYEQYF	TGTGCCTGGAGCCCGGGGGTCTCCTACGAGCAGTACTTC
-	TRBV28	TRBJ1-2	-	CASSPARRANYGYTF	TGTGCCAGCAGTCCCGCTCGACGGGCTAACTATGGCTACACCTTC
-	TRBV27	TRBJ1-1	-	CASSFSKNTEAFF	TGTGCCAGCAGTTTTTCTAAGAACACTGAAGCTTTCTTT
-	TRBV7-8	TRBJ1-2	-	CASSLFVAQTGFYGYTF	TGTGCCAGCAGCTTATTTGTGGCCCAAACAGGGTTCTATGGCTACACCTTC
-	TRBV15	TRBJ2-3	-	CATSINTDTQYF	TGTGCCACCAGCATTAACACAGATACGCAGTATTTT
-	TRBV9	TRBJ1-2	TRBD1	CASSPHRGFKNGYTF	TGTGCCAGCAGCCCCCACAGGGGATTCAAGAATGGCTACACCTTC
-	TRBV18	TRBJ1-1	TRBD1	CASSPQGAVKATEAFF	TGTGCCAGCTCACCACAGGGGGCGGTAAAGGCCACTGAAGCTTTCTTT
-	TRBV5-1	TRBJ2-5	-	CASSPTTSSQETQYF	TGCGCCAGCAGCCCGACTACTTCCTCCCAAGAGACCCAGTACTTC
-	TRBV6-5	TRBJ2-7	TRBD2	CASASGTTIYEQYF	TGTGCCAGCGCATCCGGGACTACTATCTACGAGCAGTACTTC
-	TRBV25-1	TRBJ1-2	TRBD1	CASSDRRGSANYGYTF	TGTGCCAGCAGTGATCGCAGGGGGAGTGCAAACTATGGCTACACCTTC
-	TRBV30	TRBJ2-1	-	CAWSSEFSNEQFF	TGTGCCTGGAGTAGCGAGTTCTCCAATGAGCAGTTCTTC
-	TRBV19	TRBJ1-2	-	CASSISGGAYGYTF	TGTGCCAGTAGTATATCGGGGGGGGCCTATGGCTACACCTTC
-	TRBV7-2	TRBJ2-1	TRBD1	CASSLDRGPYNEQFF	TGTGCCAGCAGCTTAGACAGGGGCCCCTACAATGAGCAGTTCTTC
-	TRBV7-2	TRBJ1-1	-	CASSLALTGLAEAFF	TGTGCCAGCAGCTTAGCGCTGACAGGTCTTGCCGAAGCTTTCTTT
-	TRBV6-5	TRBJ1-1	-	CASSYSLPNTEAFF	TGTGCCAGCAGTTACTCCCTCCCGAACACTGAAGCTTTCTTT
-	TRBV7-3	TRBJ2-2	TRBD1	CASSRDRDTGELFF	TGTGCCAGCAGCCGGGACAGAGACACCGGGGAGCTGTTTTTT
-	TRBV6-5	TRBJ2-4	TRBD1	CASRTRTGGKNIQYF	TGTGCCAGCAGGACTAGGACAGGGGGTAAAAACATTCAGTACTTC
few	TRBV29-1	TRBJ2-1	-	CSVVEVHEQFF	TGCAGCGTTGTGGAGGTCCATGAGCAGTTCTTC
-	TRBV19	TRBJ2-5	-	CASSPGVGETQYF	TGTGCCAGTAGTCCGGGAGTAGGTGAGACCCAGTACTTC
-	TRBV7-2	TRBJ1-4	TRBD1	CASSSTGVIPNEKLFF	TGTGCCAGCAGCTCGACAGGGGTCATACCTAATGAAAAACTGTTTTTT
-	TRBV6-1	TRBJ2-3	TRBD1	CASSDGTGSTDTQYF	TGTGCCAGCAGTGACGGGACAGGGAGCACAGATACGCAGTATTTT
-	TRBV18	TRBJ2-7	TRBD1	CASSPDRLNSYEQYF	TGTGCCAGCTCACCGGACAGGCTTAACTCCTACGAGCAGTACTTC
-	TRBV7-2	TRBJ1-5	-	CASRRDTQYQPQHF	TGTGCCAGCAGACGGGACACTCAATATCAGCCCCAGCATTTT
-	TRBV3-1/TRBV3-2	TRBJ1-2	TRBD1	CASSQLARGLNGYTF	TGTGCCAGCAGCCAATTGGCCAGGGGGCTTAATGGCTACACCTTC
-	TRBV5-1	TRBJ2-1	TRBD2	CASTYQLAGGMDEQFF	TGCGCCAGCACCTATCAACTAGCGGGAGGAATGGATGAGCAGTTCTTC
once	TRBV5-1	TRBJ2-3	-	CASFVGGPTDTQYF	TGCGCCAGCTTCGTCGGGGGACCCACAGATACGCAGTATTTT
-	TRBV7-9	TRBJ2-5	-	CASSPPNRDGETQYF	TGTGCCAGCAGCCCCCCGAACAGGGACGGGGAGACCCAGTACTTC
-	TRBV28	TRBJ1-2	-	CASSSQGYGYTF	TGTGCCAGCAGTTCACAGGGATATGGCTACACCTTC
-	TRBV6-6	TRBJ1-1	-	CASSYEGGAEAFF	TGTGCCAGCAGTTATGAGGGTGGGGCTGAAGCTTTCTTT
once	TRBV12-3/TRBV12-4	TRBJ1-1	TRBD1	CASSRSGGTEAFF	TGTGCCAGCAGTCGATCAGGGGGGACTGAAGCTTTCTTT
-	TRBV11-2	TRBJ1-1	TRBD1	CASSLLTGGGGTEAFF	TGTGCCAGCAGCTTGCTGACAGGGGGCGGCGGCACTGAAGCTTTCTTT
-	TRBV19	TRBJ2-3	-	CASSIAPSGTDTQYF	TGTGCCAGTAGTATAGCCCCCTCAGGGACAGATACGCAGTATTTT
few	TRBV19	TRBJ1-5	TRBD1	CASISTGMRSNQPQHF	TGTGCCAGTATCTCGACAGGGATGAGGAGCAATCAGCCCCAGCATTTT
-	TRBV7-2	TRBJ2-3	TRBD2	CASSLEIRTSGHTQYF	TGTGCCAGCAGCTTAGAGATTCGGACTAGCGGTCATACGCAGTATTTT
-	TRBV11-3	TRBJ2-1	TRBD2	CASSKGLAGYNEQFF	TGTGCCAGCAGCAAGGGACTAGCGGGGTACAATGAGCAGTTCTTC
-	TRBV6-6	TRBJ2-2	-	CASITADPGWTGELFF	TGTGCCAGCATCACAGCGGATCCTGGTTGGACCGGGGAGCTGTTTTTT
-	TRBV19	TRBJ2-3	TRBD2	CASSRTGTSGRDTDTQYF	TGTGCCAGTAGCCGGACAGGGACTAGCGGGAGGGACACAGATACGCAGTATTTT
once	TRBV11-3	TRBJ2-1	-	CASSLEGAYNEQFF	TGTGCCAGCAGCTTAGAGGGCGCCTACAATGAGCAGTTCTTC
-	TRBV5-1	TRBJ1-6	-	CASSLSTGGDSPLHF	TGCGCCAGCAGCCTATCGACAGGAGGAGATTCACCCCTCCACTTT
-	TRBV9	TRBJ2-7	-	CASSARDNQIYEQYF	TGTGCCAGCAGCGCCCGGGACAATCAAATCTACGAGCAGTACTTC
-	TRBV5-1	TRBJ2-3	TRBD2	CASSLLAGGADTQYF	TGCGCCAGCAGCTTGTTAGCGGGGGGAGCAGATACGCAGTATTTT
-	TRBV7-8	TRBJ1-2	-	CASSQGHLNYGYTF	TGTGCCAGCAGCCAAGGACACCTTAACTATGGCTACACCTTC
once	TRBV3-1/TRBV3-2	TRBJ2-1	-	CASSQEHSRNNEQFF	TGTGCCAGCAGCCAAGAGCACTCCAGGAACAATGAGCAGTTCTTC
-	TRBV7-8	TRBJ1-2	TRBD1	CASSPQLRTGNGYTF	TGTGCCAGCAGCCCCCAGCTCAGGACAGGGAATGGCTACACCTTC
-	TRBV7-6	TRBJ2-2	-	CASSYTSISNTGELFF	TGTGCCAGCAGCTACACTAGTATTTCGAACACCGGGGAGCTGTTTTTT